This paragraph covers one TCR beta chain sequence. The target antigen is unknown. The data belong to a study of CXCR3-negative and CXCR3-positive naive CD8 T cells. Study-wide results and caveats: Relative to CXCR3-negative naive cells, CXCR3-positive naive cells had more hydrophobic TRB CDR3s.

The CDR3 extends over 18 amino acids. Looked up from germline, CDR1 is MDHEN and CDR2 is SYDVKM. TRB cDNA libraries were made by UMI-labeled 5' RACE. Following a re-call of the 5' RACE reads, TCRdb has one entry per CDR3 protein and lacks DNA. This sample's table has fewer than 65,000 distinct CDR3 sequences. The sequenced sample was naive CXCR3+ CD8+ T cells from blood. Subset noted: CD45RO-CCR7+CD27+CD95- naive CD8+ T cells expressing CXCR3 (TNR3+). This TCR derives from a human donor in good health. Some clones in this sample may be carry-over from other donors' samples. The genes are TRBV28 and TRBJ2-5; the TCRdb D gene call, TRBD1, has no DNA to confirm it. Here the CDR3 reads CASSLSFRGGKQSETQYF.